A single sample is the source of the 24 T cell receptor beta chains below, sequenced in a study of T cell changes during pregnancy in multiple sclerosis. The repertoire was sequenced with immunoSEQ multiplex PCR; TCRdb's copy has only in-frame clones and lacks some. The data hold under 40,000 clones, with 92% observed a single time. Sample: CD8+ T cells from peripheral blood mononuclear cells, taken before pregnancy. All receptors derive from a female donor with multiple sclerosis, enrolled in a pregnancy study.

The chain employs TRBV7-9 and TRBJ2-7; TRBD1 matches 9 bases. The CDR3 has 14 residues. The germline CDR1 and CDR2 sequences are SEHNR and FQNEAQ (reference sequence). The V gene end was trimmed by 5 bases and the J gene end by 3 bases; junction bases not matched to a gene: 5. CDR3 nucleotides: TGTGCCAGCAGCCCCCCGGACAGGGGCTACGAGCAGTACTTC. Encoded protein: CASSPPDRGYEQYF. The entire variable domain, with the rest obtained from reference TRBV7-9 and TRBJ2-7, is as follows: DTGVSQNPRHKITKRGQNVTFRCDPISEHNRLYWYRQTLGQGPEFLTYFQNEAQLEKSRLLSDRFSAERPKGSFSTLEIQRTEQGDSAMYLCASSPPDRGYEQYFGPGTRLTVT.

The chain links TRBV27 to TRBJ2-7, with a possible D match to TRBD2 (6 bases). Per the germline V gene, CDR1 is MNHEY and CDR2 is SMNVEV (reference sequence). The CDR3 is 14 residues long. V lost 1 base and J lost 3, with 10 bases in between. The CDR3 DNA is TGTGCCAGCAGTTTATACGAGGGAGGCTACGAGCAGTACTTC. This gives the protein CASSLYEGGYEQYF.

The J gene is TRBJ2-7, the V gene TRBV2, with 7 nucleotides matching TRBD1. This CDR3 contains 12 residues. V shed 6 bases, J shed 2 bases, and the junction held 1 base outside the gene matches. Germline-derived CDR1 and CDR2 are SNHLY and FYNNEI. In DNA, the CDR3 is TGTGCCAGCAGCACAGGGGCCTACGAGCAGTACTTC. This sequence encodes CASSTGAYEQYF.

This sequence joins TRBV28 and TRBJ2-7; 8 bases line up with TRBD1. The CDR3 has 14 residues. In germline, CDR1 is MDHEN, CDR2 SYDVKM. With 4 bases clipped from V and 2 bases from J, the junction kept 4 bases outside the gene matches. CDR3 loop: CASSSPDRAYEQYF. In DNA, the CDR3 is TGTGCCAGCAGTTCCCCGGACAGGGCCTACGAGCAGTACTTC.

This sequence joins TRBV5-4 and TRBJ1-1, with D unclear. The CDR3 is 17 residues long. The V end lost 1 base, the J end lost 1 base, and 17 bases lay between the germline ends. From germline, CDR1 is SGHNT and CDR2 YYREEE (reference sequence). The CDR3 is CASSLWRGLPTNTEAFF. For the CDR3, the DNA is TGTGCCAGCAGCTTGTGGCGGGGTCTTCCTACGAACACTGAAGCTTTCTTT.

V usage is TRBV6-1 and J usage is TRBJ1-1; D is ambiguous. V gave up 5 bases and J gave up 5 bases, with 9 bases separating them. CDR1 is MNHNS and CDR2 is SASEGT in the germline V gene. The CDR3 extends over 12 amino acids. The CDR3 sequence: CASSPSGTEAFF. Here the CDR3 DNA reads TGTGCCAGCAGTCCATCGGGAACTGAAGCTTTCTTT.

The rearrangement uses TRBV10-3 and TRBJ1-2; 7 nucleotides match TRBD1. CDR1 is ENHRY, CDR2 SYGVKD, per germline. J gave up 3 bases and V 2 bases, and 6 bases lay outside the gene matches. There are 15 residues in the CDR3. CDR3 nucleotides: TGTGCCATCAGTGAGAAGGGGGCTACGGACTATGGCTACACCTTC. It translates to CAISEKGATDYGYTF.

This clone is a singleton in its sample. The gene calls are TRBV19 and TRBJ1-1; perhaps TRBD1 as D (6 bases). Trimming stripped 1 base from V and 5 bases from J, with 14 bases between. The CDR3 has 15 residues. Germline V gives CDR1 LNHDA, CDR2 SQIVND (reference sequence). The CDR3 sequence: CASSIVLWDKTEAFF. CDR3 DNA: TGTGCCAGTAGTATAGTATTATGGGACAAAACTGAAGCTTTCTTT.

The CDR3 loop reads CASSLPGKPQHF. DNA for the CDR3: TGTGCCAGCAGCCTCCCGGGTAAGCCCCAGCATTTT. V and J are TRBV16 and TRBJ1-5; no clear D gene. Per germline, CDR1 KGHSY and CDR2 FQNENV. V lost 4 bases and J 8 bases, leaving 9 bases between the germline ends. This CDR3 is built from 12 residues.

The chain recombines TRBV27 with TRBJ1-2; TRBD1 matches at 8 bases. V lost 6 bases and J lost 8; bases outside the gene matches: 20. The CDR3 has 17 amino acids. From germline, CDR1 is MNHEY and CDR2 SMNVEV (reference sequence). CDR3 in amino acids: CASSSRGDRGPTGGYTF. The DNA of the CDR3 is TGTGCCAGCAGCTCGCGGGGCGACAGGGGCCCCACCGGGGGCTACACCTTC.

This rearrangement joins TRBV27 to TRBJ1-1; 7 bases agree with TRBD1. CDR3 length: 13 residues. Germline-derived CDR1 and CDR2 are MNHEY and SMNVEV (reference sequence). Trimming at V came to 6 bases and at J to 4 bases, leaving 5 bases not matched to a gene. The CDR3 here is CASRTTGTTEAFF. The CDR3 DNA reads TGTGCCAGCAGAACGACAGGGACCACTGAAGCTTTCTTT.

This chain joins TRBV19 and TRBJ2-7; possibly TRBD1 for D (6 bases). V dropped 5 bases and J dropped 5 bases, with 10 bases sitting between them. The CDR3 runs 12 residues. Germline values: CDR1 LNHDA, CDR2 SQIVND (reference sequence). The CDR3 spells CASSPQGNEQYF. The CDR3 DNA follows: TGTGCCAGTAGTCCCCAGGGGAACGAGCAGTACTTC.

J is TRBJ2-7 and V is TRBV25-1; D perhaps matches TRBD2 (5 bases). The germline V and J ends were trimmed by 4 bases and 3 bases, with 13 bases remaining between them. This CDR3 contains 14 residues. CDR1 MGHDK and CDR2 SYGVNS come from the germline V gene. CDR3 nucleotide sequence: TGTGCCAGCAGTGGCTGGGAGTTCGGCTACGAGCAGTACTTC. Protein: CASSGWEFGYEQYF.

This clone was detected only a few times. This chain links TRBV13 with TRBJ2-2; TRBD1 aligns across 9 bases. Germline assignment: CDR1 PRHDT and CDR2 FYEKMQ (reference sequence). The junction had 5 bases not matched to a gene; V was cut back by 3 bases and J by 6 bases. This CDR3 has 15 amino acids. The CDR3 loop reads CASSLGQGASGELFF. In nucleotides, the CDR3 is TGTGCCAGCAGCTTGGGACAGGGAGCCTCCGGGGAGCTGTTTTTT.

This chain connects TRBV7-9 to TRBJ2-3; D unclear. The V and J ends lost 3 bases and 4 bases respectively, with 5 bases between them. The CDR3 spans 12 residues. The V gene's germline CDR1 is SEHNR and CDR2 FQNEAQ (reference sequence). The DNA for the CDR3 is TGTGCCAGCAGCTTTCTCTCAGATACGCAGTATTTT. It encodes CASSFLSDTQYF.

V and J are TRBV5-8 and TRBJ2-7, with 9 bases lining up with TRBD1. J gave up 5 bases and V 0 bases, and 12 bases lay outside the gene matches. The germline V gene has CDR1 SGHTS and CDR2 YDEGEE. This CDR3 has 17 residues. The CDR3 region has the DNA TGTGCCAGCAGCTTGGACTCCGGGACAGGGAAGGTTCACGAGCAGTACTTC. Translating gives CASSLDSGTGKVHEQYF.

The rearrangement links TRBV14 to TRBJ1-2, with D possibly TRBD1 on 5 matching bases. Per germline, CDR1 SGHDN and CDR2 FVKESK. The CDR3 is 15 amino acids. V was cut by 0 bases and J by 5 bases, with 13 bases left in between. The CDR3 loop reads CASSQDWKGAYGYTF. The CDR3 nucleotides are TGTGCCAGCAGCCAAGATTGGAAAGGGGCTTATGGCTACACCTTC.

The chain recombines TRBV7-9 with TRBJ2-2, with 11 bases that match TRBD1. V lost 4 bases, J lost 4 bases, and 8 bases stayed unmatched. There are 17 residues in the CDR3. Germline V gene data show CDR1 as SEHNR and CDR2 as FQNEAQ (reference sequence). The CDR3, as DNA: TGTGCCAGCAGCTGGCGACAAGGACAGGGGGCCACCGGGGAGCTGTTTTTT. Its translation is CASSWRQGQGATGELFF.

The count of this clone is one. This sequence joins TRBV6-1 and TRBJ2-7; 10 bases fit TRBD1. This CDR3 has 14 residues. The germline V gene has CDR1 MNHNS and CDR2 SASEGT. V lost 4 bases and J lost 4; bases outside the gene matches: 4. The CDR3 DNA sequence: TGTGCCAGCAGTGGGGGACAGGGGTTGTACGAGCAGTACTTC. This translates into CASSGGQGLYEQYF.

The rearrangement joins TRBV6-5 to TRBJ1-6, with D possibly matching TRBD1 (6 bases). With 6 bases removed from V and 7 bases from J, the gap between germline ends came to 10 bases. CDR1 MNHEY and CDR2 SVGAGI come from the germline V gene. This CDR3 contains 13 residues. The CDR3 here is CASRLQGNSPLHF. Written as DNA, the CDR3 is TGTGCCAGCAGGCTACAGGGAAATTCACCCCTCCACTTT.

Only one count was recorded for this clone. The V call is TRBV13, the J call TRBJ2-1, with 7 nucleotides matching TRBD2. CDR1 and CDR2 (germline): PRHDT, FYEKMQ (reference sequence). The V segment lost 0 bases and the J segment 9 bases; nucleotides outside the gene matches: 5. The CDR3 length is 14 residues. CDR3: CASSLGRGVAEQFF. DNA for the CDR3: TGTGCCAGCAGCTTAGGCCGGGGGGTTGCTGAGCAGTTCTTC.

This sequence joins TRBV5-5 and TRBJ1-5; possible D gene TRBD1, 6 bases. The CDR3 contains 14 residues. The germline V gene encodes CDR1 SGHKS and CDR2 YYEKEE (reference sequence). V lost 7 bases to trimming and J lost 2 bases, with 13 bases between them. The CDR3 sequence is CASAGGAGNQPQHF. The CDR3, as DNA: TGTGCCAGCGCCGGGGGGGCTGGCAATCAGCCCCAGCATTTT.

This chain joins TRBV11-3 and TRBJ2-1, with TRBD2 matching 14 bases. The CDR3 spans 19 residues. Germline V CDR1 and CDR2: SGHNT, YENEEA. The ends lost 0 bases at V and 8 bases at J; junction bases unmatched: 12. The CDR3 nucleotides are TGTGCCAGCAGCTTAGATCCCTCTCCCGGGACTAGCGGGAGCGATGAGCAGTTCTTC. Amino acids: CASSLDPSPGTSGSDEQFF.

This clone appeared a few times. The genes are TRBV5-6 and TRBJ1-1; TRBD1 matches at 10 bases. CDR3 length equals 14 residues. CDR1 SGHDT and CDR2 YYEEEE come from the germline V gene. Trimming at V came to 1 base and at J to 8 bases, leaving 5 bases not matched to a gene. The chain's CDR3 is CASSLSWTGGEAFF. CDR3 sequence (DNA): TGTGCCAGCAGCTTGAGCTGGACAGGGGGAGAAGCTTTCTTT.